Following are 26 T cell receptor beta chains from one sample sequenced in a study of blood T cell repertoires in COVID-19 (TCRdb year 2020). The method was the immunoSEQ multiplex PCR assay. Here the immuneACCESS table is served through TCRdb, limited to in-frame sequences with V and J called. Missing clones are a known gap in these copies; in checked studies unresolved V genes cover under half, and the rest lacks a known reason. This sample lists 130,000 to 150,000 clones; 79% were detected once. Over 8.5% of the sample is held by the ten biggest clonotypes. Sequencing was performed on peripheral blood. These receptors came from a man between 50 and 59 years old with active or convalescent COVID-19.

In nucleotides, the CDR3 is TGTGCCAGCAGCAAAGCTACGGGAGGATACCCCGGCTCCTACGAGCAGTACTTC. It encodes CASSKATGGYPGSYEQYF. This rearrangement joins TRBV21-1 to TRBJ2-7; the table's D call of TRBD2 was not tested on the DNA. TRBV21-1 is listed as a pseudogene. This CDR3 spans 18 amino acids.

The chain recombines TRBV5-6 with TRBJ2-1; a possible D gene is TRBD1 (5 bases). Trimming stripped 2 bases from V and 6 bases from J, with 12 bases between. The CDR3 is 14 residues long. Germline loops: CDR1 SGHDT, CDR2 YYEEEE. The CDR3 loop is CASSLLRASNEQFF. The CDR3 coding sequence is TGTGCCAGCAGCTTACTCAGGGCTAGCAATGAGCAGTTCTTC. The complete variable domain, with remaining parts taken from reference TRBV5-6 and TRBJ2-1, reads DAGVTQSPTHLIKTRGQQVTLRCSPKSGHDTVSWYQQALGQGPQFIFQYYEEEERQRGNFPDRFSGHQFPNYSSELNVNALLLGDSALYLCASSLLRASNEQFFGPGTRLTVL.

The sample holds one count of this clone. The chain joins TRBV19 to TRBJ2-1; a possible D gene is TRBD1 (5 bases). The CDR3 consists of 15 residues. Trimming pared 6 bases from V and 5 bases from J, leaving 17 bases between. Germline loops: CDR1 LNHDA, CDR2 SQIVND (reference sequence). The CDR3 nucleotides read TGTGCCAGTAGACGACAAGGGGTGGGTAACAATGAGCAGTTCTTC. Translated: CASRRQGVGNNEQFF.

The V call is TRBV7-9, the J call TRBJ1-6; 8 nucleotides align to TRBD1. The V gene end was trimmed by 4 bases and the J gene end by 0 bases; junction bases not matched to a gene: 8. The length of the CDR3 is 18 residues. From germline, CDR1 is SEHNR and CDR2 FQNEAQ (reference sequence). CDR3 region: CASSSGTGGGSYNSPLHF. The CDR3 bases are TGTGCCAGCAGCTCCGGGACAGGAGGGGGCTCCTATAATTCACCCCTCCACTTT.

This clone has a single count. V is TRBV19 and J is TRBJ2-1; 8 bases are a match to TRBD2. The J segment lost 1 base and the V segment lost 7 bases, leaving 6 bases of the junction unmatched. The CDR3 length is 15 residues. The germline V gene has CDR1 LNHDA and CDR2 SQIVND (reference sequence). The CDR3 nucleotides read TGTGCCAGTAAGCTCGGCGGGGGGTCCTACAATGAGCAGTTCTTC. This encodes CASKLGGGSYNEQFF.

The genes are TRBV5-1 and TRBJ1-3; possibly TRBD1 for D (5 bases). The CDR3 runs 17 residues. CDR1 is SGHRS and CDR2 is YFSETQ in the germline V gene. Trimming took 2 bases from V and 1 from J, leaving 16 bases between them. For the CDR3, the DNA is TGCGCCAGCAGCTTATCGGGCGGGACGGGTTCTGGAAACACCATATATTTT. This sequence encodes CASSLSGGTGSGNTIYF.

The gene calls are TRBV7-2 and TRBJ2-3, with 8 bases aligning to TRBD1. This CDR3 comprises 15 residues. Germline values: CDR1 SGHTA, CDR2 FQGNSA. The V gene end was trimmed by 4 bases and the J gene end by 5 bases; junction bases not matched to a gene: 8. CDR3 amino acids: CASSSSGGRRDTQYF. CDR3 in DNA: TGTGCCAGCAGCTCCTCAGGGGGCCGGAGAGATACGCAGTATTTT.

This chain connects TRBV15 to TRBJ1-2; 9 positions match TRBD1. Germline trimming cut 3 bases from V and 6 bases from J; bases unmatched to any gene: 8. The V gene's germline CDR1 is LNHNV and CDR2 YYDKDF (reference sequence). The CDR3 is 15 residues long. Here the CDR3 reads CATSSDRGGLHGYTF. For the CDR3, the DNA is TGTGCCACCAGCAGCGACAGGGGGGGGCTCCATGGCTACACCTTC.

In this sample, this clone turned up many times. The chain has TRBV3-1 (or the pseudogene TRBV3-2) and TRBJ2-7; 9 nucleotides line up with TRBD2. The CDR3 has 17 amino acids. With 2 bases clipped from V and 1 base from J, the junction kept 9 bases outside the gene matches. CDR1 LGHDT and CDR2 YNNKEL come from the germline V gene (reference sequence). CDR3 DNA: TGTGCCAGCAGCCAACCCCTGCTAGCGGGAATTTCCTACGAGCAGTACTTC. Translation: CASSQPLLAGISYEQYF.

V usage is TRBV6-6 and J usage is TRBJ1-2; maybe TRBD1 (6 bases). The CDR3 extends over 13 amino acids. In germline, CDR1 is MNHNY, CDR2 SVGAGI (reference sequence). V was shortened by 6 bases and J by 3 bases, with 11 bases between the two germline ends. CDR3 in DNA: TGTGCCAGCAGCTCGACAGGAGACTATGGCTACACCTTC. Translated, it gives CASSSTGDYGYTF.

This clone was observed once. This CDR3 is CASIAALSYNEQFF. CDR3 DNA: TGTGCCAGCATCGCGGCACTCTCCTACAATGAGCAGTTCTTC. The V and J genes are TRBV6-5 and TRBJ2-1; D is ambiguous. Trimming removed 7 bases from V and 0 bases from J, with 10 bases in between. CDR1 is MNHEY and CDR2 is SVGAGI in the germline V gene. CDR3 size: 14 residues.

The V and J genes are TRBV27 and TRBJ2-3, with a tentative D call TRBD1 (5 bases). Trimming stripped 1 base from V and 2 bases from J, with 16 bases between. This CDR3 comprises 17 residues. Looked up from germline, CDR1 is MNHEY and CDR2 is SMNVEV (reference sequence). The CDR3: CASSLLTVIGDTDTQYF. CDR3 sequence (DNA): TGTGCCAGCAGTTTATTGACAGTTATTGGAGACACAGATACGCAGTATTTT.

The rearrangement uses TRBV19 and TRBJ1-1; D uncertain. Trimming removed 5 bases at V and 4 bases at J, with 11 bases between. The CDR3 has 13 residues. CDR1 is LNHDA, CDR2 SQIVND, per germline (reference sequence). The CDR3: CASSYQPSTEAFF. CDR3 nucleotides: TGTGCCAGTAGTTACCAACCCAGCACTGAAGCTTTCTTT. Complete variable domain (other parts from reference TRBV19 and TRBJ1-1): DGGITQSPKYLFRKEGQNVTLSCEQNLNHDAMYWYRQDPGQGLRLIYYSQIVNDFQKGDIAEGYSVSREKKESFPLTVTSAQKNPTAFYLCASSYQPSTEAFFGQGTRLTVV.

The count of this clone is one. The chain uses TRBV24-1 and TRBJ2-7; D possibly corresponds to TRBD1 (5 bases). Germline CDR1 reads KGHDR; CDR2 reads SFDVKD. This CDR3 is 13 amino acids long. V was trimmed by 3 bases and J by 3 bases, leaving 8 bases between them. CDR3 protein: CATSDAGHYEQYF. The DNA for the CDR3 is TGTGCCACCAGTGATGCCGGACACTACGAGCAGTACTTC.

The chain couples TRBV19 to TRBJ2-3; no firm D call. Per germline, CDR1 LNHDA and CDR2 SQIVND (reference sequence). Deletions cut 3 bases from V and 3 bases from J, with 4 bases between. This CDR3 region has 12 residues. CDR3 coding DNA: TGTGCCAGTAGTATGAGGACAGATACGCAGTATTTT. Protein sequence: CASSMRTDTQYF.

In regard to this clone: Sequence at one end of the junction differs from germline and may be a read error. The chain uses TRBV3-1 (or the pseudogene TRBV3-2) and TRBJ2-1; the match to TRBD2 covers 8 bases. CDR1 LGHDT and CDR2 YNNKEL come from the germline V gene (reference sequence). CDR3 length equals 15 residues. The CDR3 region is CASSSPGTRRNGQFF. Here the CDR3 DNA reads TGTGCCAGCAGCTCCCCCGGGACTAGAAGGAATGGGCAGTTCTTC.

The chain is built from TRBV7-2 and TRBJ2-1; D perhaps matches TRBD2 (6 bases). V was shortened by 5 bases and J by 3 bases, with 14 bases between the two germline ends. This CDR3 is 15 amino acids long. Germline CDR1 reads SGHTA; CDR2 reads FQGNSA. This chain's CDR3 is CASSPRVAVYNEQFF. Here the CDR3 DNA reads TGTGCCAGCAGCCCCCGGGTAGCGGTCTACAATGAGCAGTTCTTC.

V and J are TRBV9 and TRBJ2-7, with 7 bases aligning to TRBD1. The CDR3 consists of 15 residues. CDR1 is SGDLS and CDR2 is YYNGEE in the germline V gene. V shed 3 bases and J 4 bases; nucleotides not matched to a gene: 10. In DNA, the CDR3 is TGTGCCAGCAGCGAGGGTATCGGGACAGTTTACGAGCAGTACTTC. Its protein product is CASSEGIGTVYEQYF.

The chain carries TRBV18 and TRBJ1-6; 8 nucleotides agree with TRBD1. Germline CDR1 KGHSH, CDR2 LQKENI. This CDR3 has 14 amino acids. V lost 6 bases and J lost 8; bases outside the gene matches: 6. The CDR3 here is CASSEQGEDSPLHF. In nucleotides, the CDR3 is TGTGCCAGCTCGGAACAGGGGGAGGATTCACCCCTCCACTTT.

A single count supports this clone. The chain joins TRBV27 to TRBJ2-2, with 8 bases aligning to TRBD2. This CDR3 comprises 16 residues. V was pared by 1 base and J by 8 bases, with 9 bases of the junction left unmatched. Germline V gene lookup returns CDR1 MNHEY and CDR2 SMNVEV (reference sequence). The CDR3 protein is CASSLYFRGGSGELFF. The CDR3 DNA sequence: TGTGCCAGCAGTTTATATTTTCGGGGGGGTTCAGGGGAGCTGTTTTTT.

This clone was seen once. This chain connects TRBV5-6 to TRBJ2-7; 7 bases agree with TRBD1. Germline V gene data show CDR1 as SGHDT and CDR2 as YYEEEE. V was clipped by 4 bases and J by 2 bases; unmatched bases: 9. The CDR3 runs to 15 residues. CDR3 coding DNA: TGTGCCAGCAGCCGTTACAACAGGGGAGCCTACGAGCAGTACTTC. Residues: CASSRYNRGAYEQYF. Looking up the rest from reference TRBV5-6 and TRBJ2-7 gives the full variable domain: DAGVTQSPTHLIKTRGQQVTLRCSPKSGHDTVSWYQQALGQGPQFIFQYYEEEERQRGNFPDRFSGHQFPNYSSELNVNALLLGDSALYLCASSRYNRGAYEQYFGPGTRLTVT.

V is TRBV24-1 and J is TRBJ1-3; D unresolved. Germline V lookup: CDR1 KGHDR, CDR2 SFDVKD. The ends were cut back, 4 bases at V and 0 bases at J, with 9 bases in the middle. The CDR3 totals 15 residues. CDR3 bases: TGTGCCACCAGTGACCCCGGGAGCTCTGGAAACACCATATATTTT. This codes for CATSDPGSSGNTIYF.

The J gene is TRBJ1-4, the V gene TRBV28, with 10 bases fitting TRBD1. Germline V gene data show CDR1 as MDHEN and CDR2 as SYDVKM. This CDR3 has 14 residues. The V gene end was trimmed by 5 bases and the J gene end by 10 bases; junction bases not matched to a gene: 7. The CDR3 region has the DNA TGTGCCAGCAGTGACCCGGACAGGGGGGGAAAACTGTTTTTT. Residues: CASSDPDRGGKLFF.

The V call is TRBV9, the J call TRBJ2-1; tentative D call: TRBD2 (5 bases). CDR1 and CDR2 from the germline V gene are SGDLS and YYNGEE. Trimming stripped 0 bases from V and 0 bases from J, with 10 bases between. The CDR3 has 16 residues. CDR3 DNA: TGTGCCAGCAGCGTAGCGGGTCGGGGCTCCTACAATGAGCAGTTCTTC. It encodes CASSVAGRGSYNEQFF.

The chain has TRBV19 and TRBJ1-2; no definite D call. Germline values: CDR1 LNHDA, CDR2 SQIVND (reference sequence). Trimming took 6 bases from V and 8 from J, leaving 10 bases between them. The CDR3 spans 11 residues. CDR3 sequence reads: CASSQTRGYTF. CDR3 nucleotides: TGTGCCAGTAGCCAGACACGGGGCTACACCTTC.

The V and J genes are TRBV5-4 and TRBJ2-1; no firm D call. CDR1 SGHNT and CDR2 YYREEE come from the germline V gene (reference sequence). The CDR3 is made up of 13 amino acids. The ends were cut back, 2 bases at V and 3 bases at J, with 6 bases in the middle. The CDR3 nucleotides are TGTGCCAGCAGCTTTGCGGACTACAATGAGCAGTTCTTC. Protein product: CASSFADYNEQFF. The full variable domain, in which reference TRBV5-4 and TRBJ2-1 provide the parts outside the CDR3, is ETGVTQSPTHLIKTRGQQVTLRCSSQSGHNTVSWYQQALGQGPQFIFQYYREEENGRGNFPPRFSGLQFPNYSSELNVNALELDDSALYLCASSFADYNEQFFGPGTRLTVL.